This TCR beta chain was documented in a study of radiation and T cells in renal cell carcinoma. This clone was seen more than once but under ten times. The length of the CDR3 is 15 residues. V was pared by 3 bases and J by 2 bases, with 6 bases of the junction left unmatched. Germline CDR1 SGHVS, CDR2 FNYEAQ. Data came from immunoSEQ multiplex PCR; TCRdb stores just in-frame clones and leaves some out. In the table there are 120,000 to 150,000 clones, approximately 86% of which are singletons. Time point here: blood 4 weeks post-SBRT, at nephrectomy. Described treatment: 15 Gy SBRT to primary tumor, nephrectomy 4 weeks later. Clear cell pathology was present in this patient's renal cell carcinoma.

The source material was blood, sampled from a patient whose treatment included radiotherapy and nephrectomy. This receptor was identified in a woman aged 45 to 65 with renal cell carcinoma. The V and J genes are TRBV7-6 and TRBJ1-1; 7 bases agree with TRBD1. The CDR3 region is CASSLYGTDNTEAFF. CDR3 DNA sequence: TGTGCCAGCAGCTTGTACGGGACAGATAACACTGAAGCTTTCTTT.